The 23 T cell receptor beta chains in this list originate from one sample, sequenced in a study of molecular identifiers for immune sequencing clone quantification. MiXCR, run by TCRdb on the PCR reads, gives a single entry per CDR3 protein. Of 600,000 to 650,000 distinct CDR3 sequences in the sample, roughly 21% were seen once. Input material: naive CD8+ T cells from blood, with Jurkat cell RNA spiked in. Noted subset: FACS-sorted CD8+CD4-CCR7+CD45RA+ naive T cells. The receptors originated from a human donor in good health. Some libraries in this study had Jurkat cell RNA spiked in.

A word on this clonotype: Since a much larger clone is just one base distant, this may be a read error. CDR3 DNA sequence: TGCGGTGCAAAATGGGGACTAGCGGGAGGCGAGCAGTACTTC. Protein: CGAKWGLAGGEQYF. This sequence joins TRBV20-1 and TRBJ2-7; 15 bases are shared with TRBD2. This CDR3 has 14 amino acids. Germline loops: CDR1 DFQATT, CDR2 SNEGSKA (reference sequence).

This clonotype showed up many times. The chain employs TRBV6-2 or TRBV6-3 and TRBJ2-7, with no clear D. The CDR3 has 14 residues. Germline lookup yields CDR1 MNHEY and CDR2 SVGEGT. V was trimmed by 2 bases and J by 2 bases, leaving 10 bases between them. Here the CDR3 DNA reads TGTGCCAGCAGTTACCGGGCGGATACCTACGAGCAGTACTTC. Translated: CASSYRADTYEQYF.

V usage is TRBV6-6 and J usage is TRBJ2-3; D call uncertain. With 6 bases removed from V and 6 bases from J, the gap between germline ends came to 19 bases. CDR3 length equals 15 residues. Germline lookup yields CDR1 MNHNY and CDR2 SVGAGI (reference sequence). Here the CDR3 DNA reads TGTGCCAGCAGGTCTTGGAACCCCGGTGGGGATACGCAGTATTTT. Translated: CASRSWNPGGDTQYF.

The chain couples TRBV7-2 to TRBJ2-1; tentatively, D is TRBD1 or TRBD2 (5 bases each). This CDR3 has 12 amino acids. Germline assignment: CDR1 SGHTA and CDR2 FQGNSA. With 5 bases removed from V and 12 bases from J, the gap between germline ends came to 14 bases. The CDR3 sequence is CASSTWGNWQFF. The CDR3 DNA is TGTGCCAGCAGCACATGGGGGAATTGGCAGTTCTTC.

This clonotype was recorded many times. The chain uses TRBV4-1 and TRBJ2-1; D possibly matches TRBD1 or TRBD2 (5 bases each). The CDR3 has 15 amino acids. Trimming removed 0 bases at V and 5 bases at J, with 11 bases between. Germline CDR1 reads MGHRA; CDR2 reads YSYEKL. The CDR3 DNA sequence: TGCGCCAGCAGCCAAGACAGGGTTAGCGACAATGAGCAGTTCTTC. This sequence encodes CASSQDRVSDNEQFF.

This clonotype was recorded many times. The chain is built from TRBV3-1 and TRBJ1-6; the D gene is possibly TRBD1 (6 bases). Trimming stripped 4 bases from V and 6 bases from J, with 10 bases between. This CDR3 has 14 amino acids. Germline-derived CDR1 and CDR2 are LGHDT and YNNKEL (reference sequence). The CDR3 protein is CASSPTGLNSPLHF. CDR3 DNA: TGTGCCAGCAGCCCAACAGGGCTTAATTCACCCCTCCACTTT. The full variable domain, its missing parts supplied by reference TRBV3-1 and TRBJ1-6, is DTAVSQTPKYLVTQMGNDKSIKCEQNLGHDTMYWYKQDSKKFLKIMFSYNNKELIINETVPNRFSPKSPDKAHLNLHINSLELGDSAVYFCASSPTGLNSPLHFGNGTRLTVT.

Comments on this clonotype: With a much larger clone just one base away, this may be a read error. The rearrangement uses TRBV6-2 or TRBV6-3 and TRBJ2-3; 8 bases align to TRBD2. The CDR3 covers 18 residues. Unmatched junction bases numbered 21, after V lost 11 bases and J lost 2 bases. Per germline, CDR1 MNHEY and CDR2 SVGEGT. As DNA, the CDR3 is TGTGCCGGCACTCCACTATGGGGTCTAGCGGGTGACACAGATACGCAGTATTTT. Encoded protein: CAGTPLWGLAGDTDTQYF.

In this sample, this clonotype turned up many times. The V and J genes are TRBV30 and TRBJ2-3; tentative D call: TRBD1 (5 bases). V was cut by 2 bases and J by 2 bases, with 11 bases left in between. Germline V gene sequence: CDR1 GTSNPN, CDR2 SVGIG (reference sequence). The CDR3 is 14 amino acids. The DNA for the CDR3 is TGTGCCTGGAGTTACAGGTCGAACACAGATACGCAGTATTTT. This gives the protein CAWSYRSNTDTQYF.

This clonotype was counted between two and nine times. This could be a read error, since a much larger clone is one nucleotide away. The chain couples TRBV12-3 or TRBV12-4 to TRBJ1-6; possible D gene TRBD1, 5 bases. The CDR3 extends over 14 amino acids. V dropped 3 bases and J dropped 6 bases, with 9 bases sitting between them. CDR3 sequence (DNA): TGTGCCAGCAGTTTGGGGCAGAGTAATTCACCCCTCCACTTT. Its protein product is CASSLGQSNSPLHF.

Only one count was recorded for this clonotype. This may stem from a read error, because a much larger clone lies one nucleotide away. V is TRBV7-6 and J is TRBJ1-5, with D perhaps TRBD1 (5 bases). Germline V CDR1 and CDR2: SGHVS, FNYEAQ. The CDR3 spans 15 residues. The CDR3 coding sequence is TGTGTCAGCAGCTTAGAGGGGTTTGGCAATCAGCCCCAGCATTTT. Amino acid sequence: CVSSLEGFGNQPQHF.

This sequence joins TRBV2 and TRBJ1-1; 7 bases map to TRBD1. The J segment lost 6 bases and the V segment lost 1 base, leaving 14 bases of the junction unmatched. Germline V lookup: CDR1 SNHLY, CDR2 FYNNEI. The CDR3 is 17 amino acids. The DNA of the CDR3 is TGTGCCAGCAGTGAAGATGTGGCAAGGCAGGGGGAGGCTGAAGCTTTCTTT. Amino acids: CASSEDVARQGEAEAFF.

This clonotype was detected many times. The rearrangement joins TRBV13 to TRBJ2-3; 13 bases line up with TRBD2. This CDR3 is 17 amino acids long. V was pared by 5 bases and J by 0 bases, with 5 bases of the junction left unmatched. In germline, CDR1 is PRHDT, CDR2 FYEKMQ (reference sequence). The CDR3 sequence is CASSPGLAGASTDTQYF. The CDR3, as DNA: TGTGCCAGCAGCCCCGGACTAGCGGGGGCTAGCACAGATACGCAGTATTTT.

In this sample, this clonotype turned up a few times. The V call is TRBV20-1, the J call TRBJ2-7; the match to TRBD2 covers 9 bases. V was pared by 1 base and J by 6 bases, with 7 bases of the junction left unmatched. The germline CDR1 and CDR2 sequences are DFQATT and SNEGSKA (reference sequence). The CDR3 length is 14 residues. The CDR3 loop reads CSARVAGVSLEQYF. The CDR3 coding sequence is TGCAGTGCTAGAGTAGCGGGAGTGTCCCTCGAGCAGTACTTC.

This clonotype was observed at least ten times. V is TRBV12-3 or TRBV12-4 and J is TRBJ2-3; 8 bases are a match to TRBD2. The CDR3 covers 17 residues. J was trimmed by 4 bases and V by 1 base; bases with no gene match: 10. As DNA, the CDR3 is TGTGCCAGCAGTTTAGTCCCAGGCGGGGGGACCCCAGATACGCAGTATTTT. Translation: CASSLVPGGGTPDTQYF.

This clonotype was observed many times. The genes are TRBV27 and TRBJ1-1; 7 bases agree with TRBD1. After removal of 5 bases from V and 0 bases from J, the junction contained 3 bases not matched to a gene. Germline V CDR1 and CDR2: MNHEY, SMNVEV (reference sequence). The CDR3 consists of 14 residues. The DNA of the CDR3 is TGTGCCAGCAGTATACAGGGGTTGAACACTGAAGCTTTCTTT. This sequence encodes CASSIQGLNTEAFF.

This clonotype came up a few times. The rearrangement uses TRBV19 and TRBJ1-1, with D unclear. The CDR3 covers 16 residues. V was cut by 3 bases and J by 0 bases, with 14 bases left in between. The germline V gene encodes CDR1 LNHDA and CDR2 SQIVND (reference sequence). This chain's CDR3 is CASSISGAQMNTEAFF. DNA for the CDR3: TGTGCCAGTAGTATCTCCGGAGCTCAAATGAACACTGAAGCTTTCTTT.

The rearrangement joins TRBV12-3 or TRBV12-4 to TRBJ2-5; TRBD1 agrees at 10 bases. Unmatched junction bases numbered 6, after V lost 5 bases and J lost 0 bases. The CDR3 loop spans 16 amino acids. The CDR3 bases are TGTGCCAGCAGTCCGGACAGGGGGAACAACCAAGAGACCCAGTACTTC. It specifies CASSPDRGNNQETQYF.

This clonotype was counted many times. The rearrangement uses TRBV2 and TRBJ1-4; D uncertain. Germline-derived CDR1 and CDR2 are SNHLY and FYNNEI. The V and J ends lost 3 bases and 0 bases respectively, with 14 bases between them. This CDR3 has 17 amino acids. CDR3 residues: CASSERLLGATNEKLFF. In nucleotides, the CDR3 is TGTGCCAGCAGTGAGCGGTTACTTGGGGCAACTAATGAAAAACTGTTTTTT.

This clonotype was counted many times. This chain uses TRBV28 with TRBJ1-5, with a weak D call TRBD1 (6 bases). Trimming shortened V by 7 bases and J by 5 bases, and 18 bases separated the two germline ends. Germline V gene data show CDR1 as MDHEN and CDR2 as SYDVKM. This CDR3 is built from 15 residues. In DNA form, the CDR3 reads TGTGCCAGCACTCCCACAGGGTCCTATGATCAGCCCCAGCATTTT. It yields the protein CASTPTGSYDQPQHF.

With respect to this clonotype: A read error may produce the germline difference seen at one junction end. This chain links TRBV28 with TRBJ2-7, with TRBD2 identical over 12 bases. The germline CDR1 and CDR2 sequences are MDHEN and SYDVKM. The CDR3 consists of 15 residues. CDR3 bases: TGTGCCAGCAGTTCGAGGACTAGCGGGATCGACGAGCGGTACTTC. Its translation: CASSSRTSGIDERYF.

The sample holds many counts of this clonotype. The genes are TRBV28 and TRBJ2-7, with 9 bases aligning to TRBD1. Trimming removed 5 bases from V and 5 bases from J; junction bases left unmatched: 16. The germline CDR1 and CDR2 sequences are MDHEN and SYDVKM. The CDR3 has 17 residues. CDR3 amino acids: CASSPLPVTGTGHEQYF. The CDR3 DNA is TGTGCCAGCAGTCCCCTTCCCGTCACCGGGACAGGGCACGAGCAGTACTTC.

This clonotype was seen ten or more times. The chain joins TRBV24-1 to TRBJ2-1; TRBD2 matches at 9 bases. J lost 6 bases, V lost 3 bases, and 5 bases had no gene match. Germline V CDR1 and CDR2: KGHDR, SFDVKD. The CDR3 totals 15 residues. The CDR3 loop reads CATSDLSGSFNEQFF. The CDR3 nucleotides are TGTGCCACCAGTGATCTTAGCGGGAGTTTCAATGAGCAGTTCTTC.

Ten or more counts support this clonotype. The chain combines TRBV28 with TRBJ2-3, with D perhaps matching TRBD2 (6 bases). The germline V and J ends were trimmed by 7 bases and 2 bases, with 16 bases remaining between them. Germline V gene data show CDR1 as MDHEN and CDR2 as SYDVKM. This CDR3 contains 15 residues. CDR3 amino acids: CASTPGLPDTDTQYF. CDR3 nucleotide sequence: TGTGCCAGCACCCCGGGACTTCCAGACACAGATACGCAGTATTTT.